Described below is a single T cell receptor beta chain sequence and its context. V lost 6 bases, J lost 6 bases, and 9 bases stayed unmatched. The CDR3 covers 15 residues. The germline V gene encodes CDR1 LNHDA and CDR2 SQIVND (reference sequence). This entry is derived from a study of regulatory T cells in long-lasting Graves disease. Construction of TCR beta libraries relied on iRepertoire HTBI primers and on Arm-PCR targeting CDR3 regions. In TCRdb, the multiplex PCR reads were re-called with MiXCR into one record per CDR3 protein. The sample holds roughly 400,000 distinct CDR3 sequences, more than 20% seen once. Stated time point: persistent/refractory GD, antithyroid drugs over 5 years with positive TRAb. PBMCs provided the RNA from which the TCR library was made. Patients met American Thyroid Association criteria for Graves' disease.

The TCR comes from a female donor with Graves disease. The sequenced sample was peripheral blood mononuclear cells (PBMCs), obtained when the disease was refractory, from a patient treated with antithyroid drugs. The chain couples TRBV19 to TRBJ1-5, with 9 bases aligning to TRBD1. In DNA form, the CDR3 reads TGTGCCAGTAGACCCACAGGGGGCCTTGGTCAGCCCCAGCATTTT. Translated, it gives CASRPTGGLGQPQHF.